This T cell receptor (beta chain) was sequenced during a study of cytomegalovirus exposure and HLA in healthy donors. With 60 Vbeta and 13 Jbeta primers, the PCR was carried out. This table comes from immunoSEQ multiplex PCR, and its TCRdb copy is limited to in-frame clones, with some not included. This sample has over 90,000 clones; around 60% occur once, and the top ten carry about 4.5%. The germline V gene encodes CDR1 SGDLS and CDR2 YYNGEE. The CDR3 is 13 amino acids. V was clipped by 4 bases and J by 2 bases, with 7 bases between them. The sequenced sample consisted of PBMCs. The chain couples TRBV9 to TRBJ2-1; D is uncertain. The receptor was isolated from a human donor in good health. CDR3 coding DNA: TGTGCCAGCAGCCCTCAGGCCTACAATGAGCAGTTCTTC. Translating it yields CASSPQAYNEQFF.